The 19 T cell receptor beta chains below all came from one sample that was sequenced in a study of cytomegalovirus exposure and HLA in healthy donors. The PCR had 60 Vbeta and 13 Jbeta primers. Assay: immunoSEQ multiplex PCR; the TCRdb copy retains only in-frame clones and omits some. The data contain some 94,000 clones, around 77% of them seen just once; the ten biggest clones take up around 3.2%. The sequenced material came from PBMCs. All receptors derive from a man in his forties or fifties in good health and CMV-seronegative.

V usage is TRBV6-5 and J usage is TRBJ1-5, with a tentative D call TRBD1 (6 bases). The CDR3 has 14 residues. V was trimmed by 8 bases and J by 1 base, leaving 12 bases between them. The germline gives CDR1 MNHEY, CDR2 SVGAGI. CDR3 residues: CASSGARSNQPQHF. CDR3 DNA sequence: TGTGCCAGCTCAGGGGCGCGGAGCAATCAGCCCCAGCATTTT.

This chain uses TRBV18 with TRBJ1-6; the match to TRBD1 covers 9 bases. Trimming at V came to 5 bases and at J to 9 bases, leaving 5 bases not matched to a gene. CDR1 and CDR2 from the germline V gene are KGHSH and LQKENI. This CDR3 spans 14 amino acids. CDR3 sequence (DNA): TGTGCCAGCTCAGGGGACAGGGTTACTTCACCCCTCCACTTT. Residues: CASSGDRVTSPLHF.

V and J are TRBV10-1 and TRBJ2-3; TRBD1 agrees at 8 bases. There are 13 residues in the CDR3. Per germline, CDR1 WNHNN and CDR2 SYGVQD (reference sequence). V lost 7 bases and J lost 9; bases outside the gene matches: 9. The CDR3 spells CASTETPGGTQYF. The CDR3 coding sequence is TGCGCCAGCACCGAGACGCCAGGGGGCACGCAGTATTTT.

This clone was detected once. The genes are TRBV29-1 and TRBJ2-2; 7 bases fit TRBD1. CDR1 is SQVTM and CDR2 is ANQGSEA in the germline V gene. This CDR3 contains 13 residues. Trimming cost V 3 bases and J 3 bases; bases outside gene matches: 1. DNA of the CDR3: TGCAGCGTTGACCAGGGGGACACCGGGGAGCTGTTTTTT. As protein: CSVDQGDTGELFF.

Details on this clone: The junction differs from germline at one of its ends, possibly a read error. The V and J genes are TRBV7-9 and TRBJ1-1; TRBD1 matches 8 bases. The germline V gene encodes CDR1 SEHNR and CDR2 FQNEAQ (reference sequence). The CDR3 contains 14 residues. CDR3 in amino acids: CASSLDRGGTEAFF. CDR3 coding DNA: TGTGCCAGCAGTTTAGACAGGGGAGGAACTGAAGCTTTCTTT. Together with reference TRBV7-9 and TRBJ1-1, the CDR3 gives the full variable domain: DTGVSQNPRHKITKRGQNVTFRCDPISEHNRLYWYRQTLGQGPEFLTYFQNEAQLEKSRLLSDRFSAERPKGSFSTLEIQRTEQGDSAMYLCASSLDRGGTEAFFGQGTRLTVV.

CDR3 sequence (DNA): TGTGCCAGCAGCCCTGGAGTCCTAGCGGGGGTTGGTACGCAGTATTTT. As protein: CASSPGVLAGVGTQYF. This chain joins TRBV5-4 and TRBJ2-3, with 10 bases fitting TRBD2. V dropped 4 bases and J dropped 8; count of bases not matched to a gene: 13. The CDR3 covers 16 residues. CDR1 is SGHNT, CDR2 YYREEE, per germline (reference sequence).

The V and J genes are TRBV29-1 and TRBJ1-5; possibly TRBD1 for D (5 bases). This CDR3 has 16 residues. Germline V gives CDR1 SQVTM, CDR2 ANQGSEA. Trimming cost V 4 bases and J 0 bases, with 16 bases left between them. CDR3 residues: CSVGGGYFFSNQPQHF. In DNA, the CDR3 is TGCAGCGTTGGGGGGGGGTATTTCTTTAGCAATCAGCCCCAGCATTTT.

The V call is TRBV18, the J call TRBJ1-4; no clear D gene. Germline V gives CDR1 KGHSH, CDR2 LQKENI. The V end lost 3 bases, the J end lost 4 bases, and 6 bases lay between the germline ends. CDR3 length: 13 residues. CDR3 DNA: TGTGCCAGCTCACCTCGGGATAATGAAAAACTGTTTTTT. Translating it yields CASSPRDNEKLFF. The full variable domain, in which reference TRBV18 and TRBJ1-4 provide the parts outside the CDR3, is NAGVMQNPRHLVRRRGQEARLRCSPMKGHSHVYWYRQLPEEGLKFMVYLQKENIIDESGMPKERFSAEFPKEGPSILRIQQVVRGDSAAYFCASSPRDNEKLFFGSGTQLSVL.

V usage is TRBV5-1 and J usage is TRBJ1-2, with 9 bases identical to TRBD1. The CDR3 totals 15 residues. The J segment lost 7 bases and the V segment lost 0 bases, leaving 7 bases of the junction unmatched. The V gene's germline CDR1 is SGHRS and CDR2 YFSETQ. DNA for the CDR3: TGCGCCAGCAGCTTGGCCCCCGGACAGGGGTCTGGCTACACCTTC. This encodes CASSLAPGQGSGYTF.

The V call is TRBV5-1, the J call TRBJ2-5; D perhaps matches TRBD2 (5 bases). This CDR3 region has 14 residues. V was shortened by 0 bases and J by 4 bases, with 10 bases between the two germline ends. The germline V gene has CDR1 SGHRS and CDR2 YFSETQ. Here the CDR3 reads CASSLEASRETQYF. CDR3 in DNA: TGCGCCAGCAGCTTGGAGGCTAGCAGAGAGACCCAGTACTTC.

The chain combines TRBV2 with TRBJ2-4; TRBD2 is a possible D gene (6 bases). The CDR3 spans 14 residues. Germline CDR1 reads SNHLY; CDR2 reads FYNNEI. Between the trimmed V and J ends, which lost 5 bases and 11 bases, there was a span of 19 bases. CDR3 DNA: TGTGCCAGCAGTTACTCGGGACGGGACTCGGTTCAGTACTTC. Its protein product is CASSYSGRDSVQYF.

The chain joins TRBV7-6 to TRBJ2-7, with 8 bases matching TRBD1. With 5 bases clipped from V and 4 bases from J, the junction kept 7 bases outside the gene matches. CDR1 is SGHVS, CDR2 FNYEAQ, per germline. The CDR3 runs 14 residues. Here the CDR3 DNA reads TGTGCCAGCAGCGGTGGGACAGGACAATACGAGCAGTACTTC. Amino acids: CASSGGTGQYEQYF.

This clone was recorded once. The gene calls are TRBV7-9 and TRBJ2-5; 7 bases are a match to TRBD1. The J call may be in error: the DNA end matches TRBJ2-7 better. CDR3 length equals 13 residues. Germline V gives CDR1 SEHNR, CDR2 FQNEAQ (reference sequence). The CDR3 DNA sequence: TGTGCCAGCAGCTCGGGACAGTCCTACGAGCAGTACTTC. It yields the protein CASSSGQSYEQYF.

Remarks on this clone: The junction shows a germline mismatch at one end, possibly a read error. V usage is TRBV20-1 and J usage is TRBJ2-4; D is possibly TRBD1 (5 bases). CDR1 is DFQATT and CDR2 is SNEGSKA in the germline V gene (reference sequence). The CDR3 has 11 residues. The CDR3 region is CSARGGSQEDF. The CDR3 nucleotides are TGCAGTGCTAGAGGGGGATCACAGGAAGACTTC.

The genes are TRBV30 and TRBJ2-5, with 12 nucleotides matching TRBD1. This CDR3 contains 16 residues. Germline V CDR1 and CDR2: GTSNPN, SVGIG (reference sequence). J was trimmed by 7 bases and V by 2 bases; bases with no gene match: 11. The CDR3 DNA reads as TGTGCCTGGAGTTACGGGGGACAGGGGGCAAGAAGGACCCAGTACTTC. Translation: CAWSYGGQGARRTQYF.

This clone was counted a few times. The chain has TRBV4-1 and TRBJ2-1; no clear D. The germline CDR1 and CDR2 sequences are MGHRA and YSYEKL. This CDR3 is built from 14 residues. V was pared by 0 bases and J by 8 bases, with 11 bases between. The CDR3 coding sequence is TGCGCCAGCAGCCAAGATCGTGCACTGGATGAGCAGTTCTTC. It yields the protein CASSQDRALDEQFF.

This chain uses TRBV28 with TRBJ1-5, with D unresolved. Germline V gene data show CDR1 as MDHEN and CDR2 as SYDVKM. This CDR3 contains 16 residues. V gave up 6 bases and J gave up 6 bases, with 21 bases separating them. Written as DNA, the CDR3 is TGTGCCAGCAGGATTCGGACCGCCCGAGGAGGTCAGCCCCAGCATTTT. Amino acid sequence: CASRIRTARGGQPQHF.

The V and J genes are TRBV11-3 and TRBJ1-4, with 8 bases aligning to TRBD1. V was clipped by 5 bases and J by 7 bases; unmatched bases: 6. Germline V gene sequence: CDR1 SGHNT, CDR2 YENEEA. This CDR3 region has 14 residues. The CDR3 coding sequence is TGTGCCAGCAGCCTCGGACAGGGCGGTGAAAAACTGTTTTTT. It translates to CASSLGQGGEKLFF.

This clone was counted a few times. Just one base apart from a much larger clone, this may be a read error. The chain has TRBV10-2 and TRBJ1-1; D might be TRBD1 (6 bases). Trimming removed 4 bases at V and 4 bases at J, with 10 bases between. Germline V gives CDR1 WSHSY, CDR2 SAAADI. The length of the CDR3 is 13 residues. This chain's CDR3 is CASSGGQGTEAFF. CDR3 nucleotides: TGCGCCAGCAGTGGGGGGCAGGGCACTGAAGCTTTCTTT.